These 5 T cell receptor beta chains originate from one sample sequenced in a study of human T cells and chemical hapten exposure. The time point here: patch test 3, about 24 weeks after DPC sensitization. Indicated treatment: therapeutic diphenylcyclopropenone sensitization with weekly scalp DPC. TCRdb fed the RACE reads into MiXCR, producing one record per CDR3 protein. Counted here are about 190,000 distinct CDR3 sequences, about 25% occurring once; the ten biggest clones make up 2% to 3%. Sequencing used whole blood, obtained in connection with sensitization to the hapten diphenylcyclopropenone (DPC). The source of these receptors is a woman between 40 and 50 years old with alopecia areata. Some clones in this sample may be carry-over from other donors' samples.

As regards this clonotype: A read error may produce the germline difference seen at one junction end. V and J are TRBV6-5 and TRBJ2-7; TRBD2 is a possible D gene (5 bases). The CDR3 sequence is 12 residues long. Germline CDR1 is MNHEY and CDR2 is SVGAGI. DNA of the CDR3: TGTGCCAGCAGTTACGGGCACGGAGGACTCCACTTC. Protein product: CASSYGHGGLHF.

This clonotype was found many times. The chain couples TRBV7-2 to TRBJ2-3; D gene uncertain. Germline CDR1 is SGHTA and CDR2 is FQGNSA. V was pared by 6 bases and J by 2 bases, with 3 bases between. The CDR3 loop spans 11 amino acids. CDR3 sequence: CASSYTDTQYF. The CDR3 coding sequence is TGTGCCAGCAGTTACACAGATACGCAGTATTTT.

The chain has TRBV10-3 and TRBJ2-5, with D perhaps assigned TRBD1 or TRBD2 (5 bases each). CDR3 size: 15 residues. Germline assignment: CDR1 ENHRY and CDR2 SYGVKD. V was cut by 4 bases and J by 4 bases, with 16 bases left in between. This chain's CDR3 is CAISGSGGQVETQYF. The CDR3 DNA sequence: TGTGCCATCAGTGGTAGTGGGGGTCAAGTAGAGACCCAGTACTTC.

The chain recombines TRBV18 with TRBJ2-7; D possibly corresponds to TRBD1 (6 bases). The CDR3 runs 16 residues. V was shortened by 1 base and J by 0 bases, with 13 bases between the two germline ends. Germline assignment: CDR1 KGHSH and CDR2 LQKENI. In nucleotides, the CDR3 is TGTGCCAGCTCACCACAAACCCCGGACAGCTCCTACGAGCAGTACTTC. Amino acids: CASSPQTPDSSYEQYF.

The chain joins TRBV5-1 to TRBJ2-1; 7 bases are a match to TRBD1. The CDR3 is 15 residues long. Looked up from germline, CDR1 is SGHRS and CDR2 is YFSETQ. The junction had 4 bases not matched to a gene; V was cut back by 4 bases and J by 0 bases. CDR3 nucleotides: TGCGCCAGCAGCCAGACAGGGAGCTCCTACAATGAGCAGTTCTTC. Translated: CASSQTGSSYNEQFF. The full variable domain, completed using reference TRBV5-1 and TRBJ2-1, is KAGVTQTPRYLIKTRGQQVTLSCSPISGHRSVSWYQQTPGQGLQFLFEYFSETQRNKGNFPGRFSGRQFSNSRSEMNVSTLELGDSALYLCASSQTGSSYNEQFFGPGTRLTVL.